A selection of T cell receptor beta chains follows, all from one sample in a study of monozygotic twins with inflammatory bowel disease. TCRdb reprocessed the 5' RACE reads and keeps a single row for each CDR3 protein, giving no DNA. The table lists some 330,000 distinct CDR3 sequences, with 5.6% in the top ten. The sequencing input was blood. These receptors were collected from a human donor with ulcerative colitis or Crohn's disease, or a healthy co-twin of an affected twin (not recorded which). CDR3s include the opening cysteine and the closing phenylalanine or tryptophan.

V gene	J gene	CDR3 protein
TRBV7-9	TRBJ2-3	CASSLTSPADTQYF
TRBV24-1	TRBJ1-2	CATSGQGYGYTF
TRBV3-1	TRBJ1-2	CASSHLQGGSVTGGGYTF
TRBV6-2/TRBV6-3	TRBJ2-7	CASSQPPGQGPTEQYF
TRBV7-2	TRBJ2-1	CASSLAGPNQFF
TRBV12-5	TRBJ1-2	CASGPTGIDYGYTF
TRBV12-3/TRBV12-4	TRBJ1-1	CASTRAPNTEAFF
TRBV7-2	TRBJ1-3	CASSQNSGNTIYF
TRBV7-2	TRBJ2-7	CASRLGVGAYEQYF
TRBV5-1	TRBJ1-1	CASSLVGLSAAFF
TRBV5-1	TRBJ1-1	CASSNPGLKDTEAFF
TRBV7-9	TRBJ2-5	CASSLAGTTQETQYF
TRBV6-4	TRBJ2-1	CASSDLTSGNNEQFF
TRBV12-3/TRBV12-4	TRBJ1-4	CASSSRFQEKLFF
TRBV12-3/TRBV12-4	TRBJ2-7	CASSLGGPAFYEQYF
TRBV28	TRBJ2-2	CASSLGFTGELFF
TRBV4-2	TRBJ2-7	CASSQGQSGFPVTYEQHF
TRBV20-1	TRBJ1-1	CSAARLTEAFF
TRBV3-1	TRBJ2-1	CASSQVVNEQLF
TRBV20-1	TRBJ1-5	CSAEGAVGNQPQHF
TRBV20-1	TRBJ2-4	CSVPGSSKNIQYF
TRBV5-6	TRBJ2-7	CASSLLTGGSSYEQYF
TRBV10-3	TRBJ1-1	CAISESGRKNTEAFF
TRBV29-1	TRBJ1-3	CSVDQGKTGNTIYF
TRBV5-1	TRBJ2-2	CASSLGRTNTGELFF
TRBV5-5	TRBJ2-1	CASSLGWERNEQFF
TRBV3-1	TRBJ2-3	CASSQDERGRKDTQYF
TRBV4-3	TRBJ2-1	CASSQPQGASNEQFF
TRBV27	TRBJ1-1	CASSSPLRNTEAFF
TRBV11-1	TRBJ2-3	CASSFDLWWSRPNYTDTQYF
TRBV7-2	TRBJ1-5	CASSPTDRNQPQHF
TRBV4-2	TRBJ2-2	CASSQDHGLAGVRAAGELFF
TRBV5-1	TRBJ2-6	CASTRDGQFVSGANVLTF
TRBV20-1	TRBJ2-3	CSVGTGPTDTQYF
TRBV4-3	TRBJ2-1	CASSQIVGGGSEQFF
TRBV12-3/TRBV12-4	TRBJ2-7	CASSFARGEQYF
TRBV4-3	TRBJ2-3	CASSQDWSRTDTQYF
TRBV4-1	TRBJ2-2	CASSQERVLGTGELFF
TRBV5-4	TRBJ1-4	CASSPSSGYAEKLFF
TRBV11-2	TRBJ2-3	CASKSGTNTDTQYF
TRBV24-1	TRBJ2-3	CATGKGGTSTDTQYF
TRBV28	TRBJ2-7	CASIRGGQGSEQYF
TRBV27	TRBJ1-1	CASSQDWGNTEAFF
TRBV6-1	TRBJ1-2	CASSAQGTYGYTF
TRBV7-9	TRBJ1-1	CASALEGTEAFF